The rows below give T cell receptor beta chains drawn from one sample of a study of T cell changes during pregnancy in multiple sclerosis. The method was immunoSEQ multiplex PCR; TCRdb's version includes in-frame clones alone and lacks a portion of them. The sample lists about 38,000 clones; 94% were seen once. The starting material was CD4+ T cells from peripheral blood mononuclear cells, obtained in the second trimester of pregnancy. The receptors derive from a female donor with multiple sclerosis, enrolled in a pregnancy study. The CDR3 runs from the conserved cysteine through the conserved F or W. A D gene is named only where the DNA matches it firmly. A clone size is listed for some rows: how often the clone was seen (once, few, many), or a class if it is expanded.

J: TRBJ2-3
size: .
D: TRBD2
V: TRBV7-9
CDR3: CASSPGGTDTQYF
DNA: TGTGCCAGCAGCCCGGGGGGGACAGATACGCAGTATTTT

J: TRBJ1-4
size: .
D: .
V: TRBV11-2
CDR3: CASSLDGTPGKLFF
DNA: TGTGCCAGCAGCTTAGACGGGACACCGGGAAAACTGTTTTTT

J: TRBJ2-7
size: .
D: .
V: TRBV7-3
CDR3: CASSLQGSSYEQYF
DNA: TGTGCCAGCAGCTTACAGGGAAGCTCCTACGAGCAGTACTTC

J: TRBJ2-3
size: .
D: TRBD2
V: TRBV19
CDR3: CASRSGELAADTQYF
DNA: TGTGCCAGTAGATCGGGAGAACTAGCGGCAGATACGCAGTATTTT

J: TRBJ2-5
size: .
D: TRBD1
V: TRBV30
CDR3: CAWSGDSRETQYF
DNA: TGTGCCTGGAGTGGGGACAGCCGAGAGACCCAGTACTTC

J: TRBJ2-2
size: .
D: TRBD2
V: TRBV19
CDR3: CASSRGSGRTGELFF
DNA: TGTGCCAGTAGTAGAGGTAGCGGGAGAACCGGGGAGCTGTTTTTT

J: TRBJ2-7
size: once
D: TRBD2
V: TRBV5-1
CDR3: CASSLDTSGSSYEQYF
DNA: TGCGCCAGCAGCTTGGATACTAGCGGGAGTTCCTACGAGCAGTACTTC

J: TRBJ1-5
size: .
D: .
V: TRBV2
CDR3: CASSERVPGQPQHF
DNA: TGTGCCAGCAGTGAAAGGGTACCGGGGCAGCCCCAGCATTTT

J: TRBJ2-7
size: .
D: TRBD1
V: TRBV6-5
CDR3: CASSYSRDRNYEQYF
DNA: TGTGCCAGCAGTTACTCGAGGGACAGGAACTACGAGCAGTACTTC

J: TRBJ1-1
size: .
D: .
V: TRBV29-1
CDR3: CSVVGGYGDTEAFF
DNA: TGCAGCGTTGTAGGAGGGTACGGGGACACTGAAGCTTTCTTT

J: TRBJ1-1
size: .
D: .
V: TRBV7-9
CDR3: CASSSGGGLTEAFF
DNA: TGTGCCAGCAGCTCTGGGGGGGGGTTAACTGAAGCTTTCTTT

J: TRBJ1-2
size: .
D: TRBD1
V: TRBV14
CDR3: CASNPPPGQGPYGYTF
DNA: TGTGCCAGCAACCCTCCTCCGGGACAGGGTCCCTATGGCTACACCTTC

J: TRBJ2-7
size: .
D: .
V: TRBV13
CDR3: CARRTSYEQYF
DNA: TGTGCCCGCCGGACTTCCTACGAGCAGTACTTC

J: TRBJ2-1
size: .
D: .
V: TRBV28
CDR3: CASSTVYNEQFF
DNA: TGTGCCAGCAGTACAGTCTACAATGAGCAGTTCTTC

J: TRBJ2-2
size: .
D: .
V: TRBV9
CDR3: CASSAMAVTGELFF
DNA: TGTGCCAGCAGCGCGATGGCGGTCACCGGGGAGCTGTTTTTT

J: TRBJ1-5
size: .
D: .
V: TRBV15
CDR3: CATSRDTGSIGHF
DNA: TGTGCCACCAGCAGAGATACGGGAAGTATCGGGCATTTT

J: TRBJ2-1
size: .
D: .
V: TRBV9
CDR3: CASSLGGSYNEQFF
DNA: TGTGCCAGCAGCTTGGGGGGTTCCTACAATGAGCAGTTCTTC

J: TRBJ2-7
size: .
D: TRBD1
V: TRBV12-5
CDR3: CASGLVLRTGESFYEQYF
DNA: TGTGCTAGTGGTTTGGTACTTCGGACAGGGGAGAGTTTCTACGAGCAGTACTTC

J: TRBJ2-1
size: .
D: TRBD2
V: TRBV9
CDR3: CASSPEGRGSYNEQFF
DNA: TGTGCCAGCAGCCCCGAGGGGAGGGGCTCCTACAATGAGCAGTTCTTC

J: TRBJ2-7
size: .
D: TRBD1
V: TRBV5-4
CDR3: CASSSTGGGYEQYF
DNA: TGTGCCAGCAGCTCGACAGGGGGTGGGTACGAGCAGTACTTC

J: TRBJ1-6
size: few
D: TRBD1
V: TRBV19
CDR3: CASSKSGTAVNSPLHF
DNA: TGTGCCAGTAGCAAATCCGGGACAGCTGTTAATTCACCCCTCCACTTT

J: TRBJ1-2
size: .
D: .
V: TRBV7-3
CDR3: CASSSFGGYGYTF
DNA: TGTGCCAGCAGCTCTTTCGGCGGCTATGGCTACACCTTC

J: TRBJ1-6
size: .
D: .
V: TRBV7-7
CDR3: CASSLEGLNSPLHF
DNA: TGTGCCAGCAGCTTAGAGGGGCTCAATTCACCCCTCCACTTT

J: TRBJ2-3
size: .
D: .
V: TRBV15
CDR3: CATSRSITGSTDTQYF
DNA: TGTGCCACCAGCCGTAGTATAACAGGGTCCACAGATACGCAGTATTTT

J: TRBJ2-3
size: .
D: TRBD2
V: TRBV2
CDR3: CASSEGGLAQYF
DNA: TGTGCCAGCAGTGAAGGGGGACTAGCGCAGTATTTT